This T cell receptor (beta chain) was recorded in a study of cytomegalovirus exposure and HLA in healthy donors. Overall study results and limits: Productive status was seen about 87% or about 30% of the time for most TCR beta V segments in an earlier analysis. Some TCR beta chains (about 180 of them) were listed as cytomegalovirus-associated.

Healthy bone marrow donors made up the donor group. Nominally healthy donors provided the samples, though records likely missed some immune exposures. 60 Vbeta and 13 Jbeta primers were used in PCR. The method was immunoSEQ multiplex PCR; TCRdb's version includes in-frame clones alone and lacks a portion of them. The sample holds roughly 100,000 clones, about two thirds seen once. CDR1 is SGHVS, CDR2 FQNEAQ, per germline. V lost 1 base to trimming and J lost 6 bases, with 9 bases between them. The CDR3 is 13 amino acids. In the case of this clone: Its antigen remains unidentified.

Sample: PBMCs. The receptor comes from a female donor in good health and CMV-seronegative. This chain joins TRBV7-8 and TRBJ1-2; tentatively, D is TRBD1 (5 bases). The CDR3 sequence is CASSLVGAHGYTF. Written as DNA, the CDR3 is TGTGCCAGCAGCTTAGTAGGGGCGCATGGCTACACCTTC. Based on the CDR3 plus reference TRBV7-8 and TRBJ1-2, the full variable domain is GAGVSQSPRYKVAKRGQDVALRCDPISGHVSLFWYQQALGQGPEFLTYFQNEAQLDKSGLPSDRFFAERPEGSVSTLKIQRTQQEDSAVYLCASSLVGAHGYTFGSGTRLTVV.